This paragraph reports one T cell receptor (beta chain). The sample originates from a study of cytomegalovirus exposure and HLA in healthy donors. Study in general: In an earlier analysis, approximately 120 million unique TCR beta sequences were found from some 200 million T cells.

The PCR ran on 60 Vbeta and 13 Jbeta primers. TCRdb's copy holds only in-frame clones and misses some; the assay was immunoSEQ multiplex PCR. The sample holds about 100,000 clones, more than 70% seen once. The CDR3 is made up of 15 amino acids. The V gene's germline CDR1 is SGHDN and CDR2 FVKESK. Trimming left V 0 bases short and J 4 bases short, with 13 bases between. The chain is built from TRBV14 and TRBJ2-7; perhaps TRBD1 as D (5 bases). The sequence was collected from a man younger than 35 in good health and CMV-seronegative. Sequencing was done on a sample of PBMCs. The CDR3 here is CASSQDTRVGYEQYF. The CDR3 DNA sequence: TGTGCCAGCAGCCAAGATACCAGGGTTGGGTACGAGCAGTACTTC.